What follows describes a single T cell receptor (beta chain). Its antigen is still unknown. The data belong to a study of monozygotic twins with cystic fibrosis. The study's findings and limits: Nucleotide-identical clonotype sharing was significantly higher within monozygotic CF twin pairs than between unrelated CF individuals. V usage most resembled the co-twin in 13 of 16 pairs. In this small cohort, shared CDR3 numbers showed no association with age, concordance or disease severity.

Germline assignment: CDR1 SGHRS and CDR2 YFSETQ. The V gene end was trimmed by 3 bases and the J gene end by 3 bases; junction bases not matched to a gene: 6. The CDR3 sequence is 16 residues long. Profiling relied on immunoSEQ multiplex PCR, and the TCRdb table lists in-frame clones only, not all of them. The table has 35,000 or so clones, over 75% seen once. The sample comprised blood. This receptor was taken from a girl aged 2 to 10 with cystic fibrosis. The chain uses TRBV5-1 and TRBJ2-5; 12 bases fit TRBD2. The CDR3 nucleotides read TGCGCCAGCAGCTCACTAGCGGGGGGCTGGGAAGAGACCCAGTACTTC. The encoded protein is CASSSLAGGWEETQYF. Drawing the rest from reference TRBV5-1 and TRBJ2-5, the complete variable domain is KAGVTQTPRYLIKTRGQQVTLSCSPISGHRSVSWYQQTPGQGLQFLFEYFSETQRNKGNFPGRFSGRQFSNSRSEMNVSTLELGDSALYLCASSSLAGGWEETQYFGPGTRLLVL.